These 2 T cell receptor beta chains originate from one sample sequenced in a study of regulatory T cells in long-lasting Graves disease. Both iRepertoire HTBI primers and Arm-PCR of CDR3 regions were used to build the TCR beta libraries. TCRdb independently ran MiXCR on the multiplex PCR reads; one entry per CDR3 protein. Seen here are some 500,000 distinct CDR3 sequences, roughly 13% observed once, and the top ten hold 8.5% to 10%. Sample time point: newly diagnosed GD, antithyroid drugs for less than 3 months. PBMC RNA was the source of the TCR library. These same data were also listed under a study on T cells in Graves' hyperthyroidism and ophthalmopathy.

The sequenced sample was peripheral blood mononuclear cells (PBMCs), obtained at new diagnosis, from a patient treated with antithyroid drugs. The receptors shown here come from a man in his thirties or forties with Graves disease.

The gene calls are TRBV6-1 and TRBJ2-7, with D possibly matching TRBD1 (6 bases). CDR3 length equals 14 residues. Trimming took off 0 bases at V and 0 bases at J, with 6 bases between the two ends. CDR1 and CDR2 from the germline V gene are MNHNS and SASEGT. Written as DNA, the CDR3 is TGTGCCAGCAGTGAAGCACAGGGCTCCTACGAGCAGTACTTC. It yields the protein CASSEAQGSYEQYF.

In the case of this clonotype: Because the CDR3 is missing its conserved closing phenylalanine or tryptophan, this is likely a read error. The V call is TRBV29-1, the J call TRBJ1-1; weak D call: TRBD1 (5 bases). Germline-derived CDR1 and CDR2 are SQVTM and ANQGSEA. The CDR3 length is 14 residues. V lost 1 base and J lost 5, with 14 bases in between. Here the CDR3 reads CSVEGSAGGTEAFL. The CDR3 region has the DNA TGCAGCGTTGAAGGTTCCGCGGGGGGTACTGAAGCTTTCCTT.